This TCR beta chain was identified in a study of graft-versus-host responses after intestinal transplantation. About the research overall: Multivisceral, liver-intestinal, or isolated intestinal transplants were performed in recipients. Every recipient had anti-thymocyte globulin induction and 2 to 4 years of tacrolimus plus steroids.

Trimming shortened V by 8 bases and J by 8 bases, and 19 bases separated the two germline ends. Germline CDR1 and CDR2: MNHNS and SASEGT. The CDR3 covers 14 residues. Sequenced by immunoSEQ multiplex PCR; TCRdb stores in-frame clones only, minus some. This sample yields about 40,000 clones, of which roughly 89% are seen a single time; 2.3% belongs to the top ten. The input for sequencing was PBMCs, taken approximately 300 days after intestinal transplant. The chain employs TRBV6-1 and TRBJ2-4, with a possible D match to TRBD1 (6 bases). The TCR originated in a human patient who received an intestinal transplant, so some T cells may come from the graft donor. The CDR3 region has the DNA TGTGCCAGCCGCGCCCTTGGGGCAGGGGACATTCAGTACTTC. This sequence encodes CASRALGAGDIQYF.